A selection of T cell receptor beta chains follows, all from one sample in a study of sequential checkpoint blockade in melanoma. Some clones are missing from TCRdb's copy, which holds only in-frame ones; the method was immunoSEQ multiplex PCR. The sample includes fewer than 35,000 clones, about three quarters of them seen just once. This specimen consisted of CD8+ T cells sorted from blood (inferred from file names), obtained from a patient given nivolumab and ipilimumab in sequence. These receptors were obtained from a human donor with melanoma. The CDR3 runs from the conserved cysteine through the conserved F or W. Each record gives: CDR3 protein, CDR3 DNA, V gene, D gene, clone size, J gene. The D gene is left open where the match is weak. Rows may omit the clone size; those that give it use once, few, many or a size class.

CDR3: CASGGKNEKLFF
DNA: TGTGCTAGCGGAGGGAAAAATGAAAAACTGTTTTTT
V: TRBV11-2
D: .
size: .
J: TRBJ1-4

CDR3: CASSVWTSGRRETQYF
DNA: TGTGCCAGCAGCGTCTGGACTAGCGGGAGACGTGAGACCCAGTACTTC
V: TRBV14
D: TRBD2
size: few
J: TRBJ2-5

CDR3: CASSRGEGQPQHF
DNA: TGTGCCAGTAGTAGGGGGGAGGGTCAGCCCCAGCATTTT
V: TRBV19
D: .
size: .
J: TRBJ1-5

CDR3: CASSLKPGPQHF
DNA: TGTGCCAGCAGCCTAAAACCGGGGCCCCAGCATTTT
V: TRBV5-5
D: .
size: few
J: TRBJ1-5

CDR3: CASSPGTSGSNEQFF
DNA: TGTGCCAGCAGCCCCGGGACTAGCGGTTCCAATGAGCAGTTCTTC
V: TRBV7-2
D: TRBD2
size: .
J: TRBJ2-1

CDR3: CASSLGRQALLNQPQHF
DNA: TGTGCCAGCAGCTTAGGCAGACAGGCCCTATTAAATCAGCCCCAGCATTTT
V: TRBV7-8
D: .
size: .
J: TRBJ1-5

CDR3: CASKGAYEQYF
DNA: TGTGCCAGCAAGGGGGCATACGAGCAGTACTTC
V: TRBV27
D: TRBD1
size: .
J: TRBJ2-7

CDR3: CASSLGGDSSYEQYF
DNA: TGTGCCAGCAGCTTAGGAGGGGACAGTTCCTACGAGCAGTACTTC
V: TRBV7-9
D: TRBD1
size: medium-sized
J: TRBJ2-7

CDR3: CASSHLAQLANYGYTF
DNA: TGTGCCAGCAGCCACCTTGCACAGCTCGCTAACTATGGCTACACCTTC
V: TRBV4-2
D: .
size: few
J: TRBJ1-2

CDR3: CASSPNLWTSGGLFTGELFF
DNA: TGTGCCAGCTCACCCAACCTATGGACTAGCGGGGGCCTTTTCACCGGGGAGCTGTTTTTT
V: TRBV18
D: TRBD2
size: .
J: TRBJ2-2

CDR3: CASSPGTSGYEQYF
DNA: TGTGCCAGCAGCCCTGGGACTAGCGGCTACGAGCAGTACTTC
V: TRBV4-2
D: TRBD2
size: .
J: TRBJ2-7

CDR3: CASSRYTGGEGGYTF
DNA: TGCGCCAGCAGCCGATACACAGGGGGCGAGGGTGGCTACACCTTC
V: TRBV5-1
D: TRBD1
size: .
J: TRBJ1-2

CDR3: CASSPRGTVNNSPLHF
DNA: TGTGCCAGCAGTCCTCGCGGGACAGTAAATAATTCACCCCTCCACTTT
V: TRBV6-6
D: TRBD1
size: .
J: TRBJ1-6

CDR3: CASSQDYSLVREQYF
DNA: TGCGCCAGCAGCCAAGATTACAGCCTCGTGCGCGAGCAGTACTTC
V: TRBV4-3
D: .
size: .
J: TRBJ2-7

CDR3: CASSLAAQVSELFF
DNA: TGTGCCAGTAGTCTCGCCGCACAGGTGTCGGAACTGTTTTTT
V: TRBV19
D: .
size: few
J: TRBJ1-4

CDR3: CASSVGGADTQYF
DNA: TGCGCCAGCAGTGTCGGGGGGGCAGATACGCAGTATTTT
V: TRBV5-1
D: TRBD2
size: .
J: TRBJ2-3

CDR3: CASSLEGTYEQYF
DNA: TGTGCCAGCAGCTTGGAGGGAACCTACGAGCAGTACTTC
V: TRBV7-9
D: .
size: .
J: TRBJ2-7

CDR3: CASSPTGGNSPLHF
DNA: TGTGCCAGCAGTCCGACAGGGGGTAATTCACCCCTCCACTTT
V: TRBV27
D: TRBD1
size: .
J: TRBJ1-6

CDR3: CASSQAGGTYGYTF
DNA: TGCGCCAGCAGCCAAGCTGGCGGCACCTATGGCTACACCTTC
V: TRBV4-1
D: .
size: .
J: TRBJ1-2

CDR3: CASSQETEYSNQPQHF
DNA: TGTGCCAGCAGCCAAGAAACAGAATATAGCAATCAGCCCCAGCATTTT
V: TRBV4-2
D: .
size: .
J: TRBJ1-5

CDR3: CSTLSGTSALEQYF
DNA: TGCAGCACCCTATCCGGGACTAGCGCCCTCGAGCAGTACTTC
V: TRBV29-1
D: TRBD2
size: .
J: TRBJ2-7

CDR3: CASSVFPGPYEQYF
DNA: TGTGCCAGCAGTGTTTTTCCAGGTCCCTACGAGCAGTACTTC
V: TRBV6-1
D: .
size: .
J: TRBJ2-7

CDR3: CASSYDRGKGEQYF
DNA: TGTGCCAGCAGCTACGACAGGGGAAAAGGGGAGCAGTACTTC
V: TRBV11-2
D: TRBD1
size: .
J: TRBJ2-7